The entry that follows covers one T cell receptor (beta chain) sequence. Its antigen remains unknown. Trimming left V 5 bases short and J 7 bases short, with 15 bases between. CDR3 length: 14 residues. Germline V gene sequence: CDR1 SNHLY, CDR2 FYNNEI. The second PCR ran about 6 to 12 cycles with a sample-barcoded 5' primer and J-beta primers. Carrying 12 random nucleotides, a template-switch adaptor labeled each individual cDNA molecule. One entry per CDR3 protein results from TCRdb running MiXCR on the 5' RACE reads. The sample carries some 850,000 distinct CDR3 sequences, about a quarter recorded once. The source of the sample is a study of blood T cells in healthy people across ages. Regarding the study as a whole: A roughly linear fall in TCR beta diversity per million T cells was seen with increasing age. Percentage of naive T cells showed a strong correlation with TCR beta diversity.

These data are also associated with another study on T cells of mothers and their children. As that study records: Mothers gave over 8 million TCR beta CDR3 reads each, and children several million each.

The sample comprised blood. This clonotype originated in a boy aged 10-17 years in good health. The chain carries TRBV2 and TRBJ2-1; maybe TRBD2 (6 bases). Here the CDR3 reads CASSSQGLGNEQFF. The CDR3 bases are TGTGCCAGCAGTTCCCAGGGACTGGGGAATGAGCAGTTCTTC.